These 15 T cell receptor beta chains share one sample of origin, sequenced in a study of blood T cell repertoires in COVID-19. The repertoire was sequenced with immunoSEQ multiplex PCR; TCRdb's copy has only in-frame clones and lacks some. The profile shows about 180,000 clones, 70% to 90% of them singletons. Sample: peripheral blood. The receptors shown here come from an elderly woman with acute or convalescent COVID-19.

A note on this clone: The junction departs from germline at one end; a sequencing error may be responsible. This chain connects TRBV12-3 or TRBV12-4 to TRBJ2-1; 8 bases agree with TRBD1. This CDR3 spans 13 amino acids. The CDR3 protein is CASSQDRVGVGVF. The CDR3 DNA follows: TGTGCCAGCAGTCAGGACAGGGTGGGTGTTGGGGTCTTC.

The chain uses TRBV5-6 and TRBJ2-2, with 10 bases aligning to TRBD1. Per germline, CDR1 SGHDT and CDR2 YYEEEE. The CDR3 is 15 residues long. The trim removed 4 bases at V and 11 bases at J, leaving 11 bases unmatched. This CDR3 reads CASSADRGHLGELFF. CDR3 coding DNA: TGTGCCAGCAGCGCCGACAGGGGGCATTTAGGCGAGCTGTTTTTT.

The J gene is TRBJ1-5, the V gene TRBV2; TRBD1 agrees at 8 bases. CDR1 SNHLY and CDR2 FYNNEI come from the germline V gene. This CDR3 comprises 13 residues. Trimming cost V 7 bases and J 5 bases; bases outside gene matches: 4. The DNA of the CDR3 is TGTGCCAGCACCGGACAGGGCTATCAGCCCCAGCATTTT. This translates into CASTGQGYQPQHF. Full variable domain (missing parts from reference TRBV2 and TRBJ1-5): EPEVTQTPSHQVTQMGQEVILRCVPISNHLYFYWYRQILGQKVEFLVSFYNNEISEKSEIFDDQFSVERPDGSNFTLKIRSTKLEDSAMYFCASTGQGYQPQHFGDGTRLSIL.

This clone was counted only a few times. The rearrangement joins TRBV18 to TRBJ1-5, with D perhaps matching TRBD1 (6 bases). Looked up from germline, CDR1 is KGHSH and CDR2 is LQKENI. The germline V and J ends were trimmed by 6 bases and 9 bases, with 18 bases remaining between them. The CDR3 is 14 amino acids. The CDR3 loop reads CASSGAGVGVPQHF. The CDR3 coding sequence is TGTGCCAGCTCGGGGGCCGGGGTAGGGGTGCCCCAGCATTTT.

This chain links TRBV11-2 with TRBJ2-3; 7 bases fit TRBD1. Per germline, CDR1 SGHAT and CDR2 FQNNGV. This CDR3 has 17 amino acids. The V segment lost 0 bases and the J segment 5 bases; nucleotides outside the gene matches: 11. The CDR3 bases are TGTGCCAGCAGCTTAGATTGGGGTAGAGGGGGCGGAGATACGCAGTATTTT. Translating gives CASSLDWGRGGGDTQYF.

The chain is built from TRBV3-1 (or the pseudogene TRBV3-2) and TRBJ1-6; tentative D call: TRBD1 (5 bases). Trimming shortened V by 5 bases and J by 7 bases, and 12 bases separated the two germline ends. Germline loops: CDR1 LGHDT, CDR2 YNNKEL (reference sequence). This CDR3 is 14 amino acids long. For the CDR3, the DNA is TGTGCCAGCAGCGCCGGGACTCAAAATTCACCCCTCCACTTT. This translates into CASSAGTQNSPLHF.

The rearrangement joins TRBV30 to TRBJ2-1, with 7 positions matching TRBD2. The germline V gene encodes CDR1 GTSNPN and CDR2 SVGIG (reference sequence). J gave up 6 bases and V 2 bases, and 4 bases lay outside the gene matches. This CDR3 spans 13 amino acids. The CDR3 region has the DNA TGTGCCTGGAGTTTTCGCGGGAGCAATGAGCAGTTCTTC. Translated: CAWSFRGSNEQFF.

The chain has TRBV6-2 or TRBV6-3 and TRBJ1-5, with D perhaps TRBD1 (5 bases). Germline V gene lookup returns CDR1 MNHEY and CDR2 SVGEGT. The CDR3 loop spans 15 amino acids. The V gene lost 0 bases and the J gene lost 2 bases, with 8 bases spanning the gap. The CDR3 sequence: CASSYSGGGNQPQHF. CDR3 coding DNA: TGTGCCAGCAGTTACTCGGGGGGAGGCAATCAGCCCCAGCATTTT.

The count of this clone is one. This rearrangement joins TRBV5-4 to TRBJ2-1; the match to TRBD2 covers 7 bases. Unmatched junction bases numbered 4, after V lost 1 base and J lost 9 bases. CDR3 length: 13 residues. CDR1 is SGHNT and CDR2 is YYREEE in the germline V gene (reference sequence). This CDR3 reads CASSLRGEGEQFF. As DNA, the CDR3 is TGTGCCAGCAGCTTGAGAGGGGAGGGTGAGCAGTTCTTC.

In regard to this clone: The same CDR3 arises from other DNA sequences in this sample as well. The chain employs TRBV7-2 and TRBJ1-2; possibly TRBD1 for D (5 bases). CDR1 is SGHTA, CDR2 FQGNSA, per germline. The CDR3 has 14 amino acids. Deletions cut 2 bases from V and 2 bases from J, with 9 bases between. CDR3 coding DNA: TGTGCCAGCAGCTTAAGAAGGACAAACTATGGCTACACCTTC. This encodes CASSLRRTNYGYTF.

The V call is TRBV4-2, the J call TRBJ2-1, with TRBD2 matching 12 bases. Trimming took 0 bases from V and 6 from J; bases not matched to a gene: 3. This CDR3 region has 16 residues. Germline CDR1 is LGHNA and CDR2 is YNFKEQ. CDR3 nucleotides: TGTGCCAGCAGCCAAGATCCTAGCGGGGGGGCCAATGAGCAGTTCTTC. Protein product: CASSQDPSGGANEQFF.

CDR3 protein: CASRPGQMDTKNIQYF. Here the CDR3 DNA reads TGTGCCAGTAGACCGGGACAGATGGACACCAAAAACATTCAGTACTTC. This chain joins TRBV19 and TRBJ2-4; 7 nucleotides match TRBD1. Germline CDR1 LNHDA, CDR2 SQIVND (reference sequence). The V segment lost 6 bases and the J segment 2 bases; nucleotides outside the gene matches: 10. The CDR3 spans 16 residues.

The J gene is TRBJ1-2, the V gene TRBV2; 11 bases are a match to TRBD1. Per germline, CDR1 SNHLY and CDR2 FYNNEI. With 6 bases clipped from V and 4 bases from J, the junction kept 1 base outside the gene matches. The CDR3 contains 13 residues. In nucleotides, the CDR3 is TGTGCCAGCAGGGACAGGGGGCCCTATGGCTACACCTTC. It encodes CASRDRGPYGYTF.

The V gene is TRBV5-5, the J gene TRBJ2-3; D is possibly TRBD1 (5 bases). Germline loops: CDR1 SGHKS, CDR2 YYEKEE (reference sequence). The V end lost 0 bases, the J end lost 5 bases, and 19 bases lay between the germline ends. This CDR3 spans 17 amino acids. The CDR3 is CASSLVRQALGEDTQYF. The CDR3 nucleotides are TGTGCCAGCAGCTTGGTTCGGCAGGCCCTAGGGGAAGATACGCAGTATTTT.

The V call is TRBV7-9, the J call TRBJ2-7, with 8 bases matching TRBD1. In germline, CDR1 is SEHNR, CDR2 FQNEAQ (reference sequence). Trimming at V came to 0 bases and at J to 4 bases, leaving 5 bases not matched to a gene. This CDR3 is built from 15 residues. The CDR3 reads CASSLAGQGIYEQYF. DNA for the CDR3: TGTGCCAGCAGCTTAGCCGGACAGGGCATTTACGAGCAGTACTTC.